These 8 T cell receptor beta chains were all obtained from the same sample, sequenced in a study of shared clonotypes between healthy human individuals. Here immunoSEQ multiplex PCR was the method, and the copy in TCRdb shows in-frame clones only, minus some. The sample lists 800,000 to 950,000 clones, about 96% occurring once. In the naive CD8 group, cells lacked CD45RO and were positively selected for CCR7, so terminally differentiated effector memory CD45RA+ cells were left out. Sequencing was done on a sample of naive CD8+ T cells sorted from blood. These receptors were collected from a man aged 25-40 years in good health.

The chain uses TRBV25-1 and TRBJ1-3; D is undetermined. From germline, CDR1 is MGHDK and CDR2 SYGVNS. CDR3 length: 12 amino acids. The V gene lost 3 bases and the J gene lost 4 bases, with 4 bases spanning the gap. CDR3 loop: CASSDLGNTIYF. For the CDR3, the DNA is TGTGCCAGCAGTGATCTGGGAAACACCATATATTTT.

The V gene is TRBV28, the J gene TRBJ2-5, with D unresolved. The CDR3 runs 12 residues. Deletions cut 7 bases from V and 4 bases from J, with 10 bases between. The V gene's germline CDR1 is MDHEN and CDR2 SYDVKM. The CDR3 loop is CASKGFVETQYF. The CDR3 DNA sequence: TGTGCCAGCAAGGGATTTGTAGAGACCCAGTACTTC.

The V gene is TRBV5-1, the J gene TRBJ2-7; D gene uncertain. The germline gives CDR1 SGHRS, CDR2 YFSETQ. V lost 0 bases and J 0 bases, leaving 7 bases between the germline ends. The CDR3 length is 14 residues. CDR3 in amino acids: CASSLDPPSYEQYF. The CDR3 nucleotides are TGCGCCAGCAGCTTGGACCCTCCCTCCTACGAGCAGTACTTC.

This clone was recorded a few times. The genes are TRBV15 and TRBJ2-7; 7 bases agree with TRBD2. The CDR3 is 15 residues long. CDR1 is LNHNV and CDR2 is YYDKDF in the germline V gene (reference sequence). The V and J ends lost 1 base and 2 bases, in that order; junction bases with no gene match: 5. The CDR3 here is CATSRAGGSTYEQYF. DNA of the CDR3: TGTGCCACCAGCAGAGCTGGCGGGAGCACCTACGAGCAGTACTTC.

The CDR3 here is CASSDMGNEQFF. The DNA of the CDR3 is TGTGCCAGCAGCGACATGGGCAATGAGCAGTTCTTC. The V gene is TRBV6-1, the J gene TRBJ2-1; D is ambiguous. V shed 6 bases and J shed 6 bases, with 9 bases lying between them. The CDR3 has 12 amino acids. Per germline, CDR1 MNHNS and CDR2 SASEGT.

The chain links TRBV7-9 to TRBJ2-3; D tentatively reads TRBD1 or TRBD2 (5 bases each). The CDR3 totals 16 residues. Trimming took off 3 bases at V and 4 bases at J, with 17 bases between the two ends. The germline CDR1 and CDR2 sequences are SEHNR and FQNEAQ (reference sequence). The CDR3 region has the DNA TGTGCCAGCAGCTTGCCGGGGCCAAACCGGGCAGATACGCAGTATTTT. Its translation is CASSLPGPNRADTQYF. The full variable domain, in which reference TRBV7-9 and TRBJ2-3 provide the parts outside the CDR3, is DTGVSQNPRHKITKRGQNVTFRCDPISEHNRLYWYRQTLGQGPEFLTYFQNEAQLEKSRLLSDRFSAERPKGSFSTLEIQRTEQGDSAMYLCASSLPGPNRADTQYFGPGTRLTVL.

The chain combines TRBV11-2 with TRBJ2-7, with D tentatively TRBD2 (6 bases). The CDR3 has 16 amino acids. Deletions cut 2 bases from V and 2 bases from J, with 16 bases between. Germline V gives CDR1 SGHAT, CDR2 FQNNGV. CDR3 DNA: TGTGCCAGCAGCTTAAAGCCGTGGGAGGCTACCTACGAGCAGTACTTC. It encodes CASSLKPWEATYEQYF.

This rearrangement joins TRBV5-4 to TRBJ1-2; D unclear. V gave up 7 bases and J gave up 4 bases, with 14 bases separating them. Germline assignment: CDR1 SGHNT and CDR2 YYREEE (reference sequence). The CDR3 consists of 13 residues. CDR3 sequence (DNA): TGTGCCAGCGGGGTCACGGCCGCCTATGGCTACACCTTC. This codes for CASGVTAAYGYTF. The full variable domain, its missing parts supplied by reference TRBV5-4 and TRBJ1-2, is ETGVTQSPTHLIKTRGQQVTLRCSSQSGHNTVSWYQQALGQGPQFIFQYYREEENGRGNFPPRFSGLQFPNYSSELNVNALELDDSALYLCASGVTAAYGYTFGSGTRLTVV.